This T cell receptor (beta chain) emerged from a study of CD8 T cells in ankylosing spondylitis. Using its own MiXCR run on the 5' RACE reads, TCRdb lists one record per CDR3 protein. The data contain 210,000 or so distinct CDR3 sequences, 20% to 30% of them singletons. Study-level results: For ankylosing spondylitis blood, a TCR beta motif of 8 or 9 highly homologous variants appeared characteristic.

This clonotype was seen repeatedly, ten times or more. Its antigen is not known. The sequence came from a male donor with ankylosing spondylitis or in good health (not recorded which). What was sequenced was blood, either unsorted or a sorted T cell fraction (not recorded which).

The CDR3 is CASSQDGEEIEQYF. The CDR3 coding sequence is TGCGCCAGCAGCCAAGATGGCGAAGAAATTGAGCAGTACTTC. This chain links TRBV4-3 with TRBJ2-7; D not certain. The CDR3 sequence is 14 residues long. In germline, CDR1 is LGHNA, CDR2 YSLEER. With 0 bases removed from V and 7 bases from J, the gap between germline ends came to 13 bases.